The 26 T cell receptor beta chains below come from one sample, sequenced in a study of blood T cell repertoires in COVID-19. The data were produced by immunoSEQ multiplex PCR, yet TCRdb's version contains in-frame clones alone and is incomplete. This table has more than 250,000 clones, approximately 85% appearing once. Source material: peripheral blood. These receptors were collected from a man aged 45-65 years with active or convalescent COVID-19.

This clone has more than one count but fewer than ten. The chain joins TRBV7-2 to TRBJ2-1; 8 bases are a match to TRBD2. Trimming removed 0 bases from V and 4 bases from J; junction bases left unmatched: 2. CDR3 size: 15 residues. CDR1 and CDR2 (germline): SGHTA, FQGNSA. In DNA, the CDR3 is TGTGCCAGCAGCTTAGCGGGACTAGGGTACAATGAGCAGTTCTTC. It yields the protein CASSLAGLGYNEQFF.

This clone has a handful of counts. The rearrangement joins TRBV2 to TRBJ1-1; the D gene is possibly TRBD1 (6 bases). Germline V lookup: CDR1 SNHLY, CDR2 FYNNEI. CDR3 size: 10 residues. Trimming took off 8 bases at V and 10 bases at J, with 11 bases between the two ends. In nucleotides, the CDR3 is TGTGCCAGCCTAACAGGGACAGCTTTCTTT. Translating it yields CASLTGTAFF. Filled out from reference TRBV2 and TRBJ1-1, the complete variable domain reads EPEVTQTPSHQVTQMGQEVILRCVPISNHLYFYWYRQILGQKVEFLVSFYNNEISEKSEIFDDQFSVERPDGSNFTLKIRSTKLEDSAMYFCASLTGTAFFGQGTRLTVV.

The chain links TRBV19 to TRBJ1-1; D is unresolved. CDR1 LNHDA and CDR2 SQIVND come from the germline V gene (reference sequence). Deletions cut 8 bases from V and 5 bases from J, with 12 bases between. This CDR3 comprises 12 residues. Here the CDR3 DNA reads TGTGCCAGTTCGGTAGCGGGGACTGAAGCTTTCTTT. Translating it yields CASSVAGTEAFF.

CDR3 in amino acids: CASSLEGVREQYF. The CDR3 DNA reads as TGTGCCAGCAGTTTAGAGGGTGTGAGAGAGCAGTACTTC. The chain employs TRBV28 and TRBJ2-7; maybe TRBD2 (5 bases). This CDR3 has 13 residues. Trimming took off 2 bases at V and 7 bases at J, with 12 bases between the two ends. Germline V gives CDR1 MDHEN, CDR2 SYDVKM.

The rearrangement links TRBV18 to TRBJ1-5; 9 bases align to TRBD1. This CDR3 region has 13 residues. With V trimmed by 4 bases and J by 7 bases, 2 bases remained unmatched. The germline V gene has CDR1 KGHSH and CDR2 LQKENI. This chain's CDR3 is CASSRTGGQPQHF. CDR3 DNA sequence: TGTGCCAGCTCACGAACAGGGGGCCAGCCCCAGCATTTT.

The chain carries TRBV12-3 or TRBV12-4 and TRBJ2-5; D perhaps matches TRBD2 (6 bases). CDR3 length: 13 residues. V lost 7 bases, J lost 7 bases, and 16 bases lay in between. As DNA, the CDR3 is TGTGCCAGCATAAGGGGCGGGACGAGGACCCAGTACTTC. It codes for CASIRGGTRTQYF.

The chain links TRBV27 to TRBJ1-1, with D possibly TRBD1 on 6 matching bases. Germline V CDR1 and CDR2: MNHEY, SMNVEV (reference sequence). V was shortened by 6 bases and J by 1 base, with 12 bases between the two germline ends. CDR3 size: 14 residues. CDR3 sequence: CASSTGQTNTEAFF. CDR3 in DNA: TGTGCCAGCAGCACCGGACAGACGAACACTGAAGCTTTCTTT.

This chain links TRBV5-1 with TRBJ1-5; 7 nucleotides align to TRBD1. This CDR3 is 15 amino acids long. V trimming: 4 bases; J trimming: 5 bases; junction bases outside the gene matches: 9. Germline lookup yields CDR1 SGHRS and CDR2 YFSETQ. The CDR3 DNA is TGCGCCAGCAGCCCTGGGGCAGGGGGTGATCAGCCCCAGCATTTT. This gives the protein CASSPGAGGDQPQHF.

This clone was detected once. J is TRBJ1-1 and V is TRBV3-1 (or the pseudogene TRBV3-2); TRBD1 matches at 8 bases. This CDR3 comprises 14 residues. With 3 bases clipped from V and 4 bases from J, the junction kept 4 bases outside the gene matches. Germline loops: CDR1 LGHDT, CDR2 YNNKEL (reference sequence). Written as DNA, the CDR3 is TGTGCCAGCAGCCAGACGACAGGGGTCACTGAAGCTTTCTTT. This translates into CASSQTTGVTEAFF.

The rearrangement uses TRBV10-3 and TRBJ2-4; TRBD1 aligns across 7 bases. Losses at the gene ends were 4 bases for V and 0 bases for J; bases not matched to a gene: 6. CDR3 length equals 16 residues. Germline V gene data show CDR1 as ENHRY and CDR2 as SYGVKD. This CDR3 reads CAISGETGIAKNIQYF. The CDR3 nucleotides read TGTGCCATCAGTGGGGAGACAGGGATAGCCAAAAACATTCAGTACTTC.

As DNA, the CDR3 is TGCGCCAGCAGCCCTTCCCCACTAGCGGGAGGGGGGGAGCTGTTTTTT. Its translation: CASSPSPLAGGGELFF. This sequence joins TRBV5-1 and TRBJ2-2; TRBD2 agrees at 13 bases. Germline V gives CDR1 SGHRS, CDR2 YFSETQ. This CDR3 contains 16 residues. After removal of 4 bases from V and 8 bases from J, the junction contained 8 bases not matched to a gene. Full variable domain (rest looked up from reference TRBV5-1 and TRBJ2-2): KAGVTQTPRYLIKTRGQQVTLSCSPISGHRSVSWYQQTPGQGLQFLFEYFSETQRNKGNFPGRFSGRQFSNSRSEMNVSTLELGDSALYLCASSPSPLAGGGELFFGEGSRLTVL.

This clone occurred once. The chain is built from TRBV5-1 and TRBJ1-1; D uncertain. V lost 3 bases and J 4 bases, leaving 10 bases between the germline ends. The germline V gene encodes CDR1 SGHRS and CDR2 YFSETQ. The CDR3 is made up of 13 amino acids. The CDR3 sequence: CASSSTEGTEAFF. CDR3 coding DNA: TGCGCCAGCAGCTCGACCGAGGGCACTGAAGCTTTCTTT. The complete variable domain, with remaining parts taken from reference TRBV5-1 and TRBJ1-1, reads KAGVTQTPRYLIKTRGQQVTLSCSPISGHRSVSWYQQTPGQGLQFLFEYFSETQRNKGNFPGRFSGRQFSNSRSEMNVSTLELGDSALYLCASSSTEGTEAFFGQGTRLTVV.

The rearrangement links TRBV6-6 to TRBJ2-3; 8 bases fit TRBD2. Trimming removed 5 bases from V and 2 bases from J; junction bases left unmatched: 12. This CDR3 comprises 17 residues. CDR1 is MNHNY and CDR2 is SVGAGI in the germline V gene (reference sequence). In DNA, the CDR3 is TGTGCCAGCAGTCCACTTAGCGGGAATAGGCCCACAGATACGCAGTATTTT. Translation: CASSPLSGNRPTDTQYF.

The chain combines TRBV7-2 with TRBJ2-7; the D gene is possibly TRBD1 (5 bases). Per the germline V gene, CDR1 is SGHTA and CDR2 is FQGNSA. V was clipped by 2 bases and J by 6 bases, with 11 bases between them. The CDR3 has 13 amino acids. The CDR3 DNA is TGTGCCAGCAGCTTATTAGGCAGGGCCGAGCAGTACTTC. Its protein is CASSLLGRAEQYF. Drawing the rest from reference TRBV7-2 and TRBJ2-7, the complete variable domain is GAGVSQSPSNKVTEKGKDVELRCDPISGHTALYWYRQSLGQGLEFLIYFQGNSAPDKSGLPSDRFSAERTGGSVSTLTIQRTQQEDSAVYLCASSLLGRAEQYFGPGTRLTVT.

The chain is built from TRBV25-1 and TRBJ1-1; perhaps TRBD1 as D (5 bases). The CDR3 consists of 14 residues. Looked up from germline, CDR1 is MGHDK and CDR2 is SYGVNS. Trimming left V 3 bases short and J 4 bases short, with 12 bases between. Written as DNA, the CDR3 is TGTGCCAGCAGTGACCCGCAGGGTATCACTGAAGCTTTCTTT. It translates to CASSDPQGITEAFF.

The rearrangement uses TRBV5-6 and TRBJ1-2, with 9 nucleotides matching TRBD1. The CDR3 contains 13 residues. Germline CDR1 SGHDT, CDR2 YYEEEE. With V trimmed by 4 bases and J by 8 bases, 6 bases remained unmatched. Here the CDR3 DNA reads TGTGCCAGCAGCGTAGGGACAGGGTTCGGCTACACCTTC. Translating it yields CASSVGTGFGYTF.

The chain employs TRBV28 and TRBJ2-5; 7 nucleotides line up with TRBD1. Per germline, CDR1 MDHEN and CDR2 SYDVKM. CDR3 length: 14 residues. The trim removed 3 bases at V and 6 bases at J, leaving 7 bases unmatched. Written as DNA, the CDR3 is TGTGCCAGCAGTTTCAGACAGGGCGTTAAGACCCAGTACTTC. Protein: CASSFRQGVKTQYF.

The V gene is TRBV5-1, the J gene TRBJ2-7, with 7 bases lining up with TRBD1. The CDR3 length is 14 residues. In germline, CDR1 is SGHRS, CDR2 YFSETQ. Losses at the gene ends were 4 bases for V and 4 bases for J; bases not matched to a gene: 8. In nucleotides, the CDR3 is TGCGCCAGCAGCAAGGACCCGACAGGGTACGAGCAGTACTTC. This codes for CASSKDPTGYEQYF.

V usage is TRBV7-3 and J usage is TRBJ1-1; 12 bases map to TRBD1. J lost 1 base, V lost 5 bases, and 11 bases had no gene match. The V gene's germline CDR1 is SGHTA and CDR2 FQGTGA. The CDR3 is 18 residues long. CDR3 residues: CASSLRPGTGGWNTEAFF. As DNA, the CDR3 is TGTGCCAGCAGCCTCAGGCCCGGGACAGGGGGCTGGAACACTGAAGCTTTCTTT. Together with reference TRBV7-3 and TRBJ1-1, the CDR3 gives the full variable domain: GAGVSQTPSNKVTEKGKYVELRCDPISGHTALYWYRQSLGQGPEFLIYFQGTGAADDSGLPNDRFFAVRPEGSVSTLKIQRTERGDSAVYLCASSLRPGTGGWNTEAFFGQGTRLTVV.

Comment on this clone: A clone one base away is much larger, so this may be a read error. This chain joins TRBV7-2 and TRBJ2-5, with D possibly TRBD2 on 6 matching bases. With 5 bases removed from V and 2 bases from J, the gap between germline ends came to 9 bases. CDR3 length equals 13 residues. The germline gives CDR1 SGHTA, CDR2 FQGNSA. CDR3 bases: TGTGCCAGCAGCAAGACTAGACAAGAGACCCAGTACTTC. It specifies CASSKTRQETQYF.

The CDR3 sequence is CASSYDRGYTF. The CDR3 DNA reads TGTGCCAGCAGTTACGACAGGGGCTACACCTTC. The genes are TRBV6-2 or TRBV6-3 and TRBJ1-2; a weak D match, TRBD1 (6 bases). CDR1 and CDR2 (germline): MNHEY, SVGEGT. Trimming removed 2 bases at V and 8 bases at J, with 6 bases between. This CDR3 comprises 11 residues.

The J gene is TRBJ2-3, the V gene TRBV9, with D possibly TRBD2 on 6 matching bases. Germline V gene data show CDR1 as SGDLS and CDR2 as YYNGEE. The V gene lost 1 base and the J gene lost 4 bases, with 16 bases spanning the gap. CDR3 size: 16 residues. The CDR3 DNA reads TGTGCCAGCAGCGTATCCCCCGGGAGAGGGGCAGATACGCAGTATTTT. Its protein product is CASSVSPGRGADTQYF. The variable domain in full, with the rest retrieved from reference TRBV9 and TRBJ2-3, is DSGVTQTPKHLITATGQRVTLRCSPRSGDLSVYWYQQSLDQGLQFLIQYYNGEERAKGNILERFSAQQFPDLHSELNLSSLELGDSALYFCASSVSPGRGADTQYFGPGTRLTVL.

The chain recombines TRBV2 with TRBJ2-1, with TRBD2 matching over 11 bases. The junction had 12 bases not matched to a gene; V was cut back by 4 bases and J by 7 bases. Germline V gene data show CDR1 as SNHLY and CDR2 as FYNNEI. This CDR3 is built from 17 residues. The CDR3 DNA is TGTGCCAGCAGTGTAACTATTCTAGCGGGAGGTGAGAATGAGCAGTTCTTC. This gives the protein CASSVTILAGGENEQFF.

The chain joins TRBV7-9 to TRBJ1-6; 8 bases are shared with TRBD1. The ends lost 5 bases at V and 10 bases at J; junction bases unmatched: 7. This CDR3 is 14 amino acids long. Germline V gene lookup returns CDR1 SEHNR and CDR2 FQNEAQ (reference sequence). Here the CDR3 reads CASSRTGGGSPLHF. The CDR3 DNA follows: TGTGCCAGCAGCCGAACAGGGGGAGGATCACCCCTCCACTTT.

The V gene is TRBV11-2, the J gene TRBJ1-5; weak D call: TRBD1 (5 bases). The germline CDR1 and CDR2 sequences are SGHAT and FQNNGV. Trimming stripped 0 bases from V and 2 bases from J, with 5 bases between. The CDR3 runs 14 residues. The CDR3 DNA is TGTGCCAGCAGCTTAGAAGGGGGCAATCAGCCCCAGCATTTT. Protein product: CASSLEGGNQPQHF. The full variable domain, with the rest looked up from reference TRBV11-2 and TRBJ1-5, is EAGVAQSPRYKIIEKRQSVAFWCNPISGHATLYWYQQILGQGPKLLIQFQNNGVVDDSQLPKDRFSAERLKGVDSTLKIQPAKLEDSAVYLCASSLEGGNQPQHFGDGTRLSIL.

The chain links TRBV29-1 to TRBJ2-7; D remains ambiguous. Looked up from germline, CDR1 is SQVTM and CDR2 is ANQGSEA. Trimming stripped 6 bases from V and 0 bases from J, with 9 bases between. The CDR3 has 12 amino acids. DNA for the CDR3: TGCAGCGTGTTAGCTACCTCCTACGAGCAGTACTTC. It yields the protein CSVLATSYEQYF.